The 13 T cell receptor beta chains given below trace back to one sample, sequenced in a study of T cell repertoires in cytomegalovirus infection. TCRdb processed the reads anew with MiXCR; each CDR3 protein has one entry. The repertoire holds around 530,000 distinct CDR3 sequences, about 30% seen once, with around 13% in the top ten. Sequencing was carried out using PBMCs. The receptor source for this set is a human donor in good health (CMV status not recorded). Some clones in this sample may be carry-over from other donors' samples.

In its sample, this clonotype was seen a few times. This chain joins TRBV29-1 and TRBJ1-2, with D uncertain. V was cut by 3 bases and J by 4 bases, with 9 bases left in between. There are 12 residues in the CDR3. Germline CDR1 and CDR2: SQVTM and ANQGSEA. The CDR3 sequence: CSVDPESYGYTF. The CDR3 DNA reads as TGCAGCGTTGACCCGGAGAGCTATGGCTACACCTTC.

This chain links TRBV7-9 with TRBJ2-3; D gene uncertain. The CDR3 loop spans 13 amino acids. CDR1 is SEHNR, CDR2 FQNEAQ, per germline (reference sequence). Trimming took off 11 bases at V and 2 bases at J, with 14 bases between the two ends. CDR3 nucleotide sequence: TGTGCCCTTGCCCTACCCCTCACAGATACGCAGTATTTT. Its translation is CALALPLTDTQYF.

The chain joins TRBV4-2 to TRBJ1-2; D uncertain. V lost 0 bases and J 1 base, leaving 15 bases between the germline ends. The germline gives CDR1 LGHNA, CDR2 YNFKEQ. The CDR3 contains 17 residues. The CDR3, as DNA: TGTGCCAGCAGCCAAGAGGACGCGGGGATACGTAACTATGGCTACACCTTC. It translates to CASSQEDAGIRNYGYTF.

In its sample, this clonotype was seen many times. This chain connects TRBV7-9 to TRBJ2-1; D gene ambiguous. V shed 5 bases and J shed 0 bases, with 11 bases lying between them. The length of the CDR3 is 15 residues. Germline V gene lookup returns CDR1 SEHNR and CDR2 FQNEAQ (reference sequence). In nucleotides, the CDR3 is TGTGCCAGCAGCGACCAGGTACCCTCCTACAATGAGCAGTTCTTC. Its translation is CASSDQVPSYNEQFF. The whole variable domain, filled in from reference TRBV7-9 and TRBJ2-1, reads DTGVSQNPRHKITKRGQNVTFRCDPISEHNRLYWYRQTLGQGPEFLTYFQNEAQLEKSRLLSDRFSAERPKGSFSTLEIQRTEQGDSAMYLCASSDQVPSYNEQFFGPGTRLTVL.

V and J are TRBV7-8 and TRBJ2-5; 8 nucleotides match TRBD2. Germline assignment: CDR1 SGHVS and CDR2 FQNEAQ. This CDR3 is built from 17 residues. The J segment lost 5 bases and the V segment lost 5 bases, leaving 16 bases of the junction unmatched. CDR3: CASSTPNDGTSEETQYF. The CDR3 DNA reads TGTGCCAGCAGCACCCCGAACGACGGGACTAGTGAGGAGACCCAGTACTTC.

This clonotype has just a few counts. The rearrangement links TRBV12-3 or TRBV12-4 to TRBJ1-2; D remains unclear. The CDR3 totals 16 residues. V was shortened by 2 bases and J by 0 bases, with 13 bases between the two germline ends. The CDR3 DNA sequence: TGTGCCAGCAGTTTAAACGGTGCTGCTACTAACTATGGCTACACCTTC. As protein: CASSLNGAATNYGYTF.

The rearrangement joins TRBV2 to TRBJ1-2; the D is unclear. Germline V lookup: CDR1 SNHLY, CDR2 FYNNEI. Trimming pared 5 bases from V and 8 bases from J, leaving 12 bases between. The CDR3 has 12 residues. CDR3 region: CASSLRTWGYTF. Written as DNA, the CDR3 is TGTGCCAGCAGTCTTAGGACCTGGGGCTACACCTTC.

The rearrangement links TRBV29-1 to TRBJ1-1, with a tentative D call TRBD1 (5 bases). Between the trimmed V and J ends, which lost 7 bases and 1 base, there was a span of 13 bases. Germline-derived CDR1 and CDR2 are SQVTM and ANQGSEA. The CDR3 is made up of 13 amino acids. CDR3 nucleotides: TGCAGCGCCGTACAGGAAACGAACACTGAAGCTTTCTTT. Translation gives CSAVQETNTEAFF.

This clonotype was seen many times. In nucleotides, the CDR3 is TGTGCCAGCAGTTCCCCGGGACAGACGAGCAATCAGCCCCAGCATTTT. This sequence encodes CASSSPGQTSNQPQHF. This chain joins TRBV12-3 or TRBV12-4 and TRBJ1-5, with 7 nucleotides matching TRBD1. The CDR3 sequence is 16 residues long. V was pared by 4 bases and J by 1 base, with 7 bases of the junction left unmatched.

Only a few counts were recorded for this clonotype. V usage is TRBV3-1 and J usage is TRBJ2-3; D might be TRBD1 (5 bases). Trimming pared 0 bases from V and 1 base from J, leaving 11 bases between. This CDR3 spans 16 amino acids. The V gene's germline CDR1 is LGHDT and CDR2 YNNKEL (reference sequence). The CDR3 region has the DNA TGTGCCAGCAGCCAAGACTGGGGCAGCGGCACAGATACGCAGTATTTT. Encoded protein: CASSQDWGSGTDTQYF.

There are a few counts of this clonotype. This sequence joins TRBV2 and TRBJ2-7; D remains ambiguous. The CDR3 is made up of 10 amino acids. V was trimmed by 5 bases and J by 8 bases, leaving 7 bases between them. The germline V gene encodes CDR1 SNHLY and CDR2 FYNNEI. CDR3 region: CASSYTKQYV. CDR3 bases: TGTGCCAGCAGTTATACGAAGCAGTACGTC.

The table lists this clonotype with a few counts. CDR3 nucleotide sequence: TGTGCCAGCAGTTTAAAGTGGGGAGGAAACACCATATATTTT. Translated, it gives CASSLKWGGNTIYF. V gene TRBV27 combines with J gene TRBJ1-3, with D hard to call. Trimming cost V 2 bases and J 4 bases, with 9 bases left between them. CDR3 size: 14 residues. Germline assignment: CDR1 MNHEY and CDR2 SMNVEV (reference sequence).

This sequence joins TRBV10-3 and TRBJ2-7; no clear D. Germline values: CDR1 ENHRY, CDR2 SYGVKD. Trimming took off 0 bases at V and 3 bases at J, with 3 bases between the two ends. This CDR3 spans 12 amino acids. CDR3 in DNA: TGTGCCATCAGTGAGTCTGGCTACGAGCAGTACGTC. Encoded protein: CAISESGYEQYV.